This TCR beta chain was recovered during a study of T cell therapy after organ transplantation. Study context: Expansion used a peptide pool of 30 HLA class I and II CMV epitopes. 20 to 29 weeks after therapy completion, long-term post-therapy blood was collected. Up to 6 doses were given at 2-week intervals. Study-wide findings and caveats: Post-therapy CD8 clonality change correlated inversely with pretherapy clonality.

Looked up from germline, CDR1 is SGHRS and CDR2 is YFSETQ. The CDR3 sequence is 14 residues long. V was pared by 3 bases and J by 2 bases, with 2 bases of the junction left unmatched. Using immunoSEQ multiplex PCR, the repertoire was profiled, and TCRdb retains in-frame clones only, with some absent. The top ten hold 30% to 40% of the sample, which has tens of thousands of clones, 84% seen once. Details on this clone: Its antigen is currently unknown.

Time point reported: 20-29 weeks after completion of therapy. This specimen consisted of CD8+ T cells from blood, obtained after autologous CMV-specific T cell therapy. The clonotype was recovered from a human patient who had received a solid organ transplant and had CMV disease. The graft donor may be the source of some T cells. This chain uses TRBV5-1 with TRBJ2-7; 10 bases fit TRBD1. The CDR3 loop is CASSSGTGAYEQYF. The CDR3 DNA follows: TGCGCCAGCAGCTCCGGGACAGGGGCCTACGAGCAGTACTTC.